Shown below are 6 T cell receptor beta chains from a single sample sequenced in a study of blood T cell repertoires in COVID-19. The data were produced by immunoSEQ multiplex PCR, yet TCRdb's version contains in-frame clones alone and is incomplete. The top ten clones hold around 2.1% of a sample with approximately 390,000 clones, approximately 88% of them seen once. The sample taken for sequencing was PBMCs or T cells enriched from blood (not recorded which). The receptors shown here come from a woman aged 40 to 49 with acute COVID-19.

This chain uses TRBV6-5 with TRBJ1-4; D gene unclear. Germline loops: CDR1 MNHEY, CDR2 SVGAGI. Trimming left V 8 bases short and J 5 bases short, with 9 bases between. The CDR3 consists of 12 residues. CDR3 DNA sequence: TGTGCCAGCCGTAGAGCGAATGAAAAACTGTTTTTT. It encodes CASRRANEKLFF.

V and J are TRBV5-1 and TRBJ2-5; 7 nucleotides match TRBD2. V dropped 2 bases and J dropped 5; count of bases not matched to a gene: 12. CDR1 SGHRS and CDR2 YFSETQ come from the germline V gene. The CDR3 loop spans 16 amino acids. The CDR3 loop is CASSLGGLGAMETQYF. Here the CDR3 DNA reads TGCGCCAGCAGCTTAGGTGGACTAGGGGCGATGGAGACCCAGTACTTC.

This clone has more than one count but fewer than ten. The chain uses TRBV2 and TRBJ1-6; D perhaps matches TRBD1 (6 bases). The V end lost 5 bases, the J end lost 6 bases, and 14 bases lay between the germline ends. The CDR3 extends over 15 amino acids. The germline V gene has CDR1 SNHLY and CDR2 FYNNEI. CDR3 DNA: TGTGCCAGCAGTTCACAGGGAAATCTTAATTCACCCCTCCACTTT. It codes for CASSSQGNLNSPLHF.

The chain's CDR3 is CASSVGSGSGNTIYF. The CDR3 DNA reads TGTGCCAGCAGCGTAGGGTCCGGTTCTGGAAACACCATATATTTT. The chain is built from TRBV9 and TRBJ1-3; D remains unclear. This CDR3 contains 15 residues. Trimming shortened V by 0 bases and J by 1 base, and 8 bases separated the two germline ends. The germline V gene has CDR1 SGDLS and CDR2 YYNGEE.

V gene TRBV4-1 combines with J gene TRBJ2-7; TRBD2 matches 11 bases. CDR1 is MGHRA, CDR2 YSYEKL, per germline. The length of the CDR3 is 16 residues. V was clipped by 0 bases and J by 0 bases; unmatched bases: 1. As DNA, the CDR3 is TGCGCCAGCAGCCAAGAACTAGCGGGGGTCTCCTACGAGCAGTACTTC. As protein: CASSQELAGVSYEQYF.

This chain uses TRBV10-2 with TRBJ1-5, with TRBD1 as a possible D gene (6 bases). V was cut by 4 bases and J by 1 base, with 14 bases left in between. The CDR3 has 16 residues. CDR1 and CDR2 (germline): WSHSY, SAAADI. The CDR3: CASSGARGKSNQPQHF. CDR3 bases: TGCGCCAGCAGTGGCGCCAGGGGAAAGAGCAATCAGCCCCAGCATTTT.